The T cell receptor beta chain under discussion was sequenced for a study of T cell changes during pregnancy in multiple sclerosis. TCRdb's copy holds only in-frame clones and misses some; the assay was immunoSEQ multiplex PCR. In the table there are tens of thousands of clones, roughly 91% of which are singletons. The CDR3 consists of 15 residues. Trimming removed 0 bases at V and 7 bases at J, with 13 bases between. Germline-derived CDR1 and CDR2 are MNHEY and SMNVEV (reference sequence). The clonotype originates from a female donor with multiple sclerosis, enrolled in a pregnancy study. The J gene is TRBJ2-4, the V gene TRBV27; possibly TRBD1 for D (6 bases). The sample consisted of CD8+ T cells from peripheral blood mononuclear cells, taken in the second trimester of pregnancy. CDR3 sequence (DNA): TGTGCCAGCAGTTTATCGGCAGGGGCAAGGAACATTCAGTACTTC. Amino acids: CASSLSAGARNIQYF.